This T cell receptor beta chain was documented in a study of T cells in Graves' hyperthyroidism and ophthalmopathy. The CDR3 regions of TCR beta were amplified from RNA transcripts. A set of HTBI primers served as the primers for a first-round RT-PCR of the TCR CDR3. TCRdb used MiXCR to reprocess the multiplex PCR reads, holding one entry per CDR3 protein. The sample carries about 590,000 distinct CDR3 sequences, around a sixth recorded once. Germline-derived CDR1 and CDR2 are MNHEY and SVGEGT. V dropped 5 bases and J dropped 6 bases, with 12 bases sitting between them. The CDR3 has 13 residues. Newly diagnosed hyperthyroidism, duration under 2 months, in patients aged 18 to 65. Investigators excluded patients with uncontrolled infection, other autoimmune disease, pregnancy or lactation. This clonotype has ten or more counts.

This sequence originates from a woman aged 25 to 39 with Graves' hyperthyroidism. The sequencing sample was made of blood. The gene calls are TRBV6-2 or TRBV6-3 and TRBJ2-3; unclear D gene. CDR3 residues: CASSQPPVDTQYF. CDR3 bases: TGTGCCAGCAGTCAACCCCCTGTGGATACGCAGTATTTT.